The rows below give T cell receptor beta chains drawn from one sample of a study of blood T cell repertoires in COVID-19. Sequencing was performed with immunoSEQ multiplex PCR; in TCRdb, only in-frame clones are kept and a portion is missing. Here the sample spans tens of thousands of clones, 65% to 90% being singletons. The sample consisted of peripheral blood. These receptors were taken from a man in his forties with acute or convalescent COVID-19. The CDR3 runs from the conserved cysteine through the conserved F or W. The D gene is left open where the match is weak. Part of the rows lack a size; the others show once, few, many or a class for expanded clones.

clone_size,v_call,j_call,d_call,cdr3_aa,cdr3_nt
NA,TRBV6-2/TRBV6-3,TRBJ2-5,NA,CASSAPGWQETQYF,TGTGCCAGCAGCGCCCCGGGGTGGCAAGAGACCCAGTACTTC
NA,TRBV7-8,TRBJ2-7,TRBD2,CASSSWTSVAYEQYF,TGTGCCAGCAGCTCGTGGACTAGCGTGGCCTACGAGCAGTACTTC
few,TRBV5-1,TRBJ1-5,TRBD1,CASSETGQNQPQHF,TGCGCCAGCAGTGAGACAGGGCAGAATCAGCCCCAGCATTTT
NA,TRBV5-1,TRBJ1-1,TRBD1,CASSFGTGGGNTEAFF,TGCGCCAGCAGCTTCGGGACAGGGGGAGGAAACACTGAAGCTTTCTTT
NA,TRBV19,TRBJ1-2,TRBD1,CASSTGVGGYTF,TGTGCCAGTAGCACAGGGGTAGGTGGCTACACCTTC
NA,TRBV4-1,TRBJ2-5,TRBD2,CASTAGGNSGTQYF,TGCGCCAGCACGGCGGGGGGAAATTCAGGGACCCAGTACTTC
NA,TRBV9,TRBJ2-2,TRBD2,CASSVAPGGHAGELFF,TGTGCCAGCAGCGTAGCTCCGGGGGGGCATGCCGGGGAGCTGTTTTTT
NA,TRBV24-1,TRBJ2-7,NA,CATSDIGITYEQYF,TGTGCCACCAGTGATATTGGCATAACCTACGAGCAGTACTTC
NA,TRBV15,TRBJ1-5,NA,CATSRDRGFNQPQHF,TGTGCCACCAGCAGAGATAGGGGCTTCAATCAGCCCCAGCATTTT
NA,TRBV19,TRBJ2-7,TRBD2,CASSIGGGAYEQYF,TGTGCCAGTAGTATCGGCGGGGGGGCTTACGAGCAGTACTTC
NA,TRBV14,TRBJ2-3,TRBD1,CASSHRGQNTDTQYF,TGTGCCAGCAGCCACAGGGGGCAAAACACAGATACGCAGTATTTT
NA,TRBV12-5,TRBJ2-7,TRBD1,CASGLSTGVSEQYF,TGTGCTAGTGGTTTGTCGACAGGGGTCTCGGAGCAGTACTTC
NA,TRBV28,TRBJ2-1,NA,CASTREHNEQFF,TGTGCCAGCACGAGGGAGCACAATGAGCAGTTCTTC
NA,TRBV7-2,TRBJ2-7,NA,CASSPVGQTSYEQYF,TGTGCCAGCAGCCCTGTAGGGCAGACTAGCTACGAGCAGTACTTC
NA,TRBV7-2,TRBJ1-2,TRBD1,CASSWDSNYGYTF,TGTGCCAGCAGCTGGGACAGTAACTATGGCTACACCTTC
NA,TRBV30,TRBJ1-6,NA,CAWKGVYSPLHF,TGTGCCTGGAAAGGGGTGTATTCACCCCTCCACTTT
NA,TRBV2,TRBJ2-1,NA,CASSEQGRGYNEQFF,TGTGCCAGCAGTGAACAGGGGAGGGGATACAATGAGCAGTTCTTC
NA,TRBV4-3,TRBJ2-6,NA,CASSQGPGSGANVLTF,TGCGCCAGCAGCCAAGGACCCGGGAGTGGGGCCAACGTCCTGACTTTC
few,TRBV11-2,TRBJ1-1,NA,CASSQNTEAFF,TGTGCCAGCAGCCAAAATACTGAAGCTTTCTTT
NA,TRBV10-2,TRBJ2-1,TRBD1,CASRRDRVGEQFF,TGCGCCAGCAGGAGGGACAGGGTCGGAGAGCAGTTCTTC
NA,TRBV2,TRBJ1-4,NA,CASSGEPSGEKLFF,TGTGCCAGCAGTGGGGAACCGAGCGGTGAAAAACTGTTTTTT
NA,TRBV19,TRBJ2-1,TRBD1,CASSTVRTGINEQFF,TGTGCCAGTAGTACGGTACGGACAGGTATCAATGAGCAGTTCTTC
NA,TRBV18,TRBJ1-1,NA,CASSPDITEAFF,TGTGCCAGCTCACCGGACATCACTGAAGCTTTCTTT
NA,TRBV7-9,TRBJ1-6,NA,CASSPPYNSPLHF,TGTGCCAGCAGCCCCCCGTATAATTCACCCCTCCACTTT
NA,TRBV3-1/TRBV3-2,TRBJ2-7,TRBD2,CASSHTSGASSYEQYF,TGTGCCAGCAGCCATACTAGCGGCGCCAGCTCCTACGAGCAGTACTTC
NA,TRBV7-2,TRBJ2-1,TRBD2,CASSRLVAGAYNEQFF,TGTGCCAGCAGCCGTCTAGTAGCGGGGGCGTACAATGAGCAGTTCTTC
NA,TRBV21-1,TRBJ2-7,NA,CASSWRRRPGDEQYF,TGTGCCAGCAGCTGGAGGAGGCGGCCGGGGGACGAGCAGTACTTC
NA,TRBV5-4,TRBJ2-6,NA,CASSSDSSGANVLTF,TGTGCCAGCAGCTCAGACAGCTCTGGGGCCAACGTCCTGACTTTC